The T cell receptor (beta chain) under discussion was sequenced for a study of blood T cell repertoires in COVID-19. Study at large: From the United States, Italy and Spain came samples of acute and convalescent COVID-19.

V was cut by 0 bases and J by 4 bases, with 6 bases left in between. The CDR3 consists of 13 residues. Germline V gene sequence: CDR1 MNHEY, CDR2 SMNVEV (reference sequence). A Seattle source enrolled patients during active infection and followed them longitudinally. The method was immunoSEQ multiplex PCR; TCRdb's version includes in-frame clones alone and lacks a portion of them. The data contain about 120,000 clones, about 92% of them singletons. The clonotype was recovered from a man aged 55 to 69 with COVID-19, enrolled during active disease. The chain is built from TRBV27 and TRBJ1-2; D is uncertain. The sample consisted of peripheral blood. Here the CDR3 reads CASSLSRGYGYTF. CDR3 DNA sequence: TGTGCCAGCAGTTTATCACGCGGCTATGGCTACACCTTC.